This entry describes one TCR beta chain. CDR3 size: 14 residues. Germline CDR1 reads SGDLS; CDR2 reads YYNGEE. After removal of 2 bases from V and 3 bases from J, the junction contained 4 bases not matched to a gene. This sample stems from a study of blood T cell repertoires in COVID-19. The table came from immunoSEQ multiplex PCR; TCRdb's copy has only in-frame clones and leaves some out. Of hundreds of thousands of clones listed, over 70% are singletons. The chain links TRBV9 to TRBJ2-7; 8 positions agree with TRBD1. The TCR sequence derives from a woman aged 50 to 60 with COVID-19, enrolled during active disease. Sequenced sample: peripheral blood. CDR3 coding DNA: TGTGCCAGCAGCGTGCGGACAGGGTACTACGAGCAGTACTTC. Translated, it gives CASSVRTGYYEQYF.